What follows are 9 T cell receptor beta chains derived from one specimen sequenced in a study of resident and recirculating memory T cells in vitiligo. Generated by immunoSEQ multiplex PCR, the TCRdb table keeps only in-frame clones and is missing some. In the table there are approximately 69,000 clones, roughly nine tenths of which are singletons. What was sequenced was blood. The receptors come from a male donor with vitiligo.

The DNA of the CDR3 is TGTGCCAGCAGTTTACTTGGACAGGGGACCGGGGAGCTGTTTTTT. Translation: CASSLLGQGTGELFF. This chain joins TRBV27 and TRBJ2-2; TRBD1 aligns across 9 bases. CDR1 and CDR2 (germline): MNHEY, SMNVEV (reference sequence). The CDR3 is made up of 15 amino acids. Germline trimming cut 2 bases from V and 5 bases from J; bases unmatched to any gene: 3.

This sequence joins TRBV6-5 and TRBJ2-5, with unresolved D. Trimming took 2 bases from V and 7 from J, leaving 8 bases between them. Germline CDR1 reads MNHEY; CDR2 reads SVGAGI. The CDR3 is 12 amino acids. The CDR3 spells CASSYGAGTQYF. CDR3 DNA: TGTGCCAGCAGTTACGGAGCCGGGACCCAGTACTTC.

The chain combines TRBV6-4 with TRBJ1-1; the D gene is possibly TRBD1 (5 bases). V lost 4 bases to trimming and J lost 5 bases, with 11 bases between them. Per germline, CDR1 MRHNA and CDR2 SNTAGT. The CDR3 runs 13 residues. The CDR3 loop is CASSVSGGTEAFF. In nucleotides, the CDR3 is TGTGCCAGCAGTGTCTCGGGGGGTACTGAAGCTTTCTTT.

This clone was detected a few times. The rearrangement joins TRBV19 to TRBJ1-1; no reliable D call. In germline, CDR1 is LNHDA, CDR2 SQIVND (reference sequence). V was clipped by 2 bases and J by 1 base, with 8 bases between them. This CDR3 comprises 14 residues. The CDR3 loop is CASSIWAGNTEAFF. CDR3 nucleotides: TGTGCCAGTAGTATATGGGCAGGGAACACTGAAGCTTTCTTT.

The V gene is TRBV6-5, the J gene TRBJ2-7, with D tentatively TRBD2 (6 bases). Germline CDR1 reads MNHEY; CDR2 reads SVGAGI. This CDR3 has 16 residues. Trimming left V 0 bases short and J 2 bases short, with 14 bases between. The DNA for the CDR3 is TGTGCCAGCAGTTACTCCCGATGGGGGGAACCCTACGAGCAGTACTTC. Protein product: CASSYSRWGEPYEQYF.

The V call is TRBV27, the J call TRBJ2-2; D is uncertain. The CDR3 covers 14 residues. Germline V gene lookup returns CDR1 MNHEY and CDR2 SMNVEV (reference sequence). The germline V and J ends were trimmed by 5 bases and 2 bases, with 9 bases remaining between them. This CDR3 reads CASSPLLNTGELFF. The CDR3 nucleotides read TGTGCCAGCAGTCCCCTCCTCAACACCGGGGAGCTGTTTTTT.

Written as DNA, the CDR3 is TGCGCCAGCAGTGAGCCCAGGGGGTGGGGGGATGGCTACACCTTC. Amino acids: CASSEPRGWGDGYTF. This chain uses TRBV10-1 with TRBJ1-2; 7 bases match TRBD1. The CDR3 totals 15 residues. The germline CDR1 and CDR2 sequences are WNHNN and SYGVQD (reference sequence). With V trimmed by 2 bases and J by 6 bases, 9 bases remained unmatched.

The chain links TRBV19 to TRBJ2-5; 13 bases align to TRBD2. The CDR3 extends over 16 amino acids. V shed 5 bases, J shed 5 bases, and the junction held 8 bases outside the gene matches. Germline V gives CDR1 LNHDA, CDR2 SQIVND (reference sequence). CDR3: CASSPGLAGVGETQYF. CDR3 nucleotide sequence: TGTGCCAGTAGTCCCGGACTAGCGGGGGTTGGGGAGACCCAGTACTTC. Full variable domain (missing parts from reference TRBV19 and TRBJ2-5): DGGITQSPKYLFRKEGQNVTLSCEQNLNHDAMYWYRQDPGQGLRLIYYSQIVNDFQKGDIAEGYSVSREKKESFPLTVTSAQKNPTAFYLCASSPGLAGVGETQYFGPGTRLLVL.

The CDR3 coding sequence is TGCGCCAGCAGCCAAGGTCTAGCGGGGAGGGAGACCCAGTACTTC. Protein product: CASSQGLAGRETQYF. The J gene is TRBJ2-5, the V gene TRBV4-3, with 9 bases that match TRBD2. The CDR3 contains 15 residues. Germline V gene sequence: CDR1 LGHNA, CDR2 YSLEER. V lost 1 base and J lost 5; bases outside the gene matches: 5.